These 30 T cell receptor beta chains originate from one sample sequenced in a study of blood T cell repertoires in COVID-19. TCRdb's copy holds only in-frame clones and misses some; the assay was immunoSEQ multiplex PCR. The repertoire holds roughly 330,000 clones, with around 83% as singletons. Sequenced: peripheral blood. These TCRs come from a woman aged 45-59 years with acute or convalescent COVID-19.

The chain is built from TRBV10-2 and TRBJ2-5; 9 nucleotides line up with TRBD2. The germline CDR1 and CDR2 sequences are WSHSY and SAAADI. Trimming at V came to 6 bases and at J to 2 bases, leaving 7 bases not matched to a gene. The CDR3 is 15 amino acids. CDR3 sequence: CASSARGGTQETQYF. The CDR3 region has the DNA TGCGCCAGCAGCGCGCGGGGGGGTACACAAGAGACCCAGTACTTC.

The chain uses TRBV11-2 and TRBJ2-7; no firm D call. The CDR3 consists of 13 residues. CDR1 SGHAT and CDR2 FQNNGV come from the germline V gene. V dropped 5 bases and J dropped 3 bases, with 11 bases sitting between them. CDR3 in amino acids: CASSLPTGYEQYF. CDR3 in DNA: TGTGCCAGCAGCCTCCCGACGGGCTACGAGCAGTACTTC.

V usage is TRBV19 and J usage is TRBJ1-2; D remains ambiguous. Germline-derived CDR1 and CDR2 are LNHDA and SQIVND (reference sequence). CDR3 length: 13 amino acids. V was trimmed by 7 bases and J by 7 bases, leaving 16 bases between them. The CDR3 reads CASTVRRESGYTF. The CDR3 region has the DNA TGTGCCAGTACTGTAAGGAGGGAAAGTGGCTACACCTTC.

This clone was seen a few times. The chain uses TRBV10-3 and TRBJ2-2; a possible D gene is TRBD2 (5 bases). Germline V lookup: CDR1 ENHRY, CDR2 SYGVKD. The CDR3 length is 12 residues. V lost 4 bases and J 5 bases, leaving 5 bases between the germline ends. CDR3 sequence reads: CAISGGTGELFF. The CDR3 bases are TGTGCCATCAGTGGAGGGACCGGGGAGCTGTTTTTT.

CDR3 nucleotides: TGTGCCAGCAGCGCGGACAGCACAAATCAGCCCCAGCATTTT. The encoded protein is CASSADSTNQPQHF. This chain links TRBV9 with TRBJ1-5; possible D gene TRBD1, 6 bases. Trimming shortened V by 3 bases and J by 4 bases, and 11 bases separated the two germline ends. The CDR3 is 14 amino acids. Germline loops: CDR1 SGDLS, CDR2 YYNGEE. Full variable domain (remainder filled in from reference TRBV9 and TRBJ1-5): DSGVTQTPKHLITATGQRVTLRCSPRSGDLSVYWYQQSLDQGLQFLIQYYNGEERAKGNILERFSAQQFPDLHSELNLSSLELGDSALYFCASSADSTNQPQHFGDGTRLSIL.

J is TRBJ2-2 and V is TRBV7-2; D possibly corresponds to TRBD1 (6 bases). Trimming cost V 7 bases and J 2 bases, with 11 bases left between them. CDR1 is SGHTA, CDR2 FQGNSA, per germline. The CDR3 consists of 14 residues. The CDR3 loop is CASTVDRNTGELFF. The CDR3 coding sequence is TGTGCCAGCACCGTGGACAGAAACACCGGGGAGCTGTTTTTT. Combining the CDR3 with reference TRBV7-2 and TRBJ2-2 gives the whole variable domain GAGVSQSPSNKVTEKGKDVELRCDPISGHTALYWYRQSLGQGLEFLIYFQGNSAPDKSGLPSDRFSAERTGGSVSTLTIQRTQQEDSAVYLCASTVDRNTGELFFGEGSRLTVL.

This clone appeared a single time. J is TRBJ2-3 and V is TRBV3-1 (or the pseudogene TRBV3-2); the match to TRBD1 covers 9 bases. The CDR3 extends over 16 amino acids. The germline V gene has CDR1 LGHDT and CDR2 YNNKEL (reference sequence). V was clipped by 3 bases and J by 5 bases; unmatched bases: 9. The CDR3 spells CASSQLGTGRGDTQYF. The CDR3 DNA follows: TGTGCCAGCAGCCAGCTCGGGACAGGGAGAGGAGATACGCAGTATTTT.

The chain recombines TRBV19 with TRBJ2-1; possible D gene TRBD1, 6 bases. Germline CDR1 LNHDA, CDR2 SQIVND (reference sequence). This CDR3 is built from 14 residues. Trimming took off 0 bases at V and 4 bases at J, with 7 bases between the two ends. The CDR3 spells CASSIDGQYNEQFF. The CDR3 nucleotides read TGTGCCAGTAGTATAGACGGACAGTACAATGAGCAGTTCTTC.

The chain recombines TRBV30 with TRBJ1-3; D perhaps matches TRBD1 (5 bases). CDR1 is GTSNPN, CDR2 SVGIG, per germline (reference sequence). Trimming pared 4 bases from V and 0 bases from J, leaving 7 bases between. This CDR3 has 13 residues. CDR3 bases: TGTGCCTGGACGGGGGGCTCTGGAAACACCATATATTTT. It yields the protein CAWTGGSGNTIYF.

This clone has just a few counts. The rearrangement uses TRBV5-8 and TRBJ1-1; D is possibly TRBD1 (6 bases). Germline CDR1 and CDR2: SGHTS and YDEGEE. V was clipped by 5 bases and J by 3 bases, with 11 bases between them. The CDR3 is 13 residues long. The CDR3 loop reads CASSLYRDTEAFF. CDR3 in DNA: TGTGCCAGCAGTCTATACAGGGACACTGAAGCTTTCTTT. Complete variable domain (other parts from reference TRBV5-8 and TRBJ1-1): EAGVTQSPTHLIKTRGQQATLRCSPISGHTSVYWYQQALGLGLQFLLWYDEGEERNRGNFPPRFSGRQFPNYSSELNVNALELEDSALYLCASSLYRDTEAFFGQGTRLTVV.

The chain is built from TRBV6-1 and TRBJ1-1; no definite D call. This CDR3 comprises 15 residues. CDR1 and CDR2 (germline): MNHNS, SASEGT. Trimming removed 2 bases at V and 0 bases at J, with 10 bases between. CDR3 nucleotide sequence: TGTGCCAGCAGTGAAAGGAGAGGGATGAACACTGAAGCTTTCTTT. Translated: CASSERRGMNTEAFF.

The gene calls are TRBV7-6 and TRBJ2-7, with TRBD1 identical over 9 bases. The V gene end was trimmed by 3 bases and the J gene end by 6 bases; junction bases not matched to a gene: 9. Germline V gives CDR1 SGHVS, CDR2 FNYEAQ. The length of the CDR3 is 15 residues. The CDR3 nucleotides are TGTGCCAGCAGCTTGAGTCCCGGGACAGGGAGCGAGCAGTACTTC. Its protein product is CASSLSPGTGSEQYF.

The V and J genes are TRBV19 and TRBJ2-3, with D perhaps TRBD2 (6 bases). The germline V gene encodes CDR1 LNHDA and CDR2 SQIVND (reference sequence). CDR3 length equals 14 residues. V lost 7 bases and J 2 bases, leaving 13 bases between the germline ends. Here the CDR3 reads CASKSGESTDTQYF. As DNA, the CDR3 is TGTGCCAGTAAGTCGGGGGAGTCCACAGATACGCAGTATTTT.

The rearrangement joins TRBV30 to TRBJ1-6, with 7 bases matching TRBD1. The V gene end was trimmed by 3 bases and the J gene end by 5 bases; junction bases not matched to a gene: 10. The CDR3 has 16 amino acids. The V gene's germline CDR1 is GTSNPN and CDR2 SVGIG (reference sequence). The CDR3 sequence: CAWRREGANNNSPLHF. CDR3 in DNA: TGTGCCTGGAGGCGGGAGGGGGCGAATAATAATTCACCCCTCCACTTT.

The chain carries TRBV6-5 and TRBJ2-1; 7 bases agree with TRBD1. Unmatched junction bases numbered 13, after V lost 9 bases and J lost 8 bases. CDR1 MNHEY and CDR2 SVGAGI come from the germline V gene. CDR3 length equals 14 residues. This CDR3 reads CASRWGQGVDEQFF. CDR3 coding DNA: TGTGCCAGTAGATGGGGGCAGGGGGTGGATGAGCAGTTCTTC.

The genes are TRBV7-2 and TRBJ1-5; TRBD1 aligns across 7 bases. The CDR3 is 14 residues long. CDR1 is SGHTA and CDR2 is FQGNSA in the germline V gene. With 5 bases clipped from V and 5 bases from J, the junction kept 6 bases outside the gene matches. This chain's CDR3 is CASSLDRAYQPQHF. DNA of the CDR3: TGTGCCAGCAGCCTCGACAGGGCATATCAGCCCCAGCATTTT.

This chain links TRBV21-1 with TRBJ1-2; the DNA was not compared with TRBD1, the D call given in the table. TRBV21-1 represents a pseudogene. This CDR3 is built from 16 residues. CDR3 DNA: TGTGCCAGCAGCAGGGGCTCAGGGGGCGTGGTCTATGGCTACACCTTC. Translated, it gives CASSRGSGGVVYGYTF.

This clone was detected a few times. V gene TRBV5-1 combines with J gene TRBJ2-3, with 10 bases aligning to TRBD1. This CDR3 is 15 amino acids long. The V gene's germline CDR1 is SGHRS and CDR2 YFSETQ. Losses at the gene ends were 0 bases for V and 4 bases for J; bases not matched to a gene: 2. CDR3: CASSLGQGASDTQYF. The DNA of the CDR3 is TGCGCCAGCAGCTTGGGACAGGGGGCGTCAGATACGCAGTATTTT.

The rearrangement uses TRBV6-5 and TRBJ1-2; 7 bases are shared with TRBD1. This CDR3 has 12 amino acids. In germline, CDR1 is MNHEY, CDR2 SVGAGI. With 5 bases clipped from V and 10 bases from J, the junction kept 7 bases outside the gene matches. CDR3 residues: CASSPGTADYTF. The CDR3 region has the DNA TGTGCCAGCAGTCCCGGGACAGCGGACTACACCTTC.

The rearrangement joins TRBV30 to TRBJ2-2, with 8 bases aligning to TRBD1. The CDR3 has 14 residues. In germline, CDR1 is GTSNPN, CDR2 SVGIG (reference sequence). The V gene end was trimmed by 3 bases and the J gene end by 1 base; junction bases not matched to a gene: 1. The CDR3 nucleotides are TGTGCCTGGAGCGGGACAGGGAACACCGGGGAGCTGTTTTTT. Translation gives CAWSGTGNTGELFF. Full variable domain (missing parts from reference TRBV30 and TRBJ2-2): SQTIHQWPATLVQPVGSPLSLECTVEGTSNPNLYWYRQAAGRGLQLLFYSVGIGQISSEVPQNLSASRPQDRQFILSSKKLLLSDSGFYLCAWSGTGNTGELFFGEGSRLTVL.

The V call is TRBV7-2, the J call TRBJ2-7; D is possibly TRBD1 (6 bases). The V end was cut by 6 bases, the J end by 3 bases, with 12 bases between. The CDR3 loop spans 13 amino acids. Germline lookup yields CDR1 SGHTA and CDR2 FQGNSA. CDR3 in amino acids: CASRLLGGYEQYF. The CDR3 coding sequence is TGTGCCAGCAGGCTCCTAGGGGGCTACGAGCAGTACTTC.

This rearrangement joins TRBV7-9 to TRBJ2-3; TRBD2 matches 7 bases. The junction had 7 bases not matched to a gene; V was cut back by 7 bases and J by 0 bases. The CDR3 sequence is 15 residues long. Germline CDR1 SEHNR, CDR2 FQNEAQ (reference sequence). The CDR3 nucleotides read TGTGCCAGCACTAGTAGCGGGCTAAGCACAGATACGCAGTATTTT. Encoded protein: CASTSSGLSTDTQYF. The full variable domain, completed using reference TRBV7-9 and TRBJ2-3, is DTGVSQNPRHKITKRGQNVTFRCDPISEHNRLYWYRQTLGQGPEFLTYFQNEAQLEKSRLLSDRFSAERPKGSFSTLEIQRTEQGDSAMYLCASTSSGLSTDTQYFGPGTRLTVL.

The chain links TRBV4-3 to TRBJ2-2, with D maybe TRBD1 (7 bases). The CDR3 spans 15 residues. Trimming took 1 base from V and 5 from J, leaving 11 bases between them. Germline CDR1 and CDR2: LGHNA and YSLEER. The CDR3 reads CASSQGAGGTGELFF. The CDR3, as DNA: TGCGCCAGCAGCCAAGGGGCAGGGGGGACCGGGGAGCTGTTTTTT.

V and J are TRBV5-1 and TRBJ1-1; D is uncertain. This CDR3 comprises 13 residues. Germline values: CDR1 SGHRS, CDR2 YFSETQ. The germline V and J ends were trimmed by 2 bases and 5 bases, with 10 bases remaining between them. In DNA form, the CDR3 reads TGCGCCAGCAGCTTCGAAGGAGCGACTGAAGCTTTCTTT. It translates to CASSFEGATEAFF.

J is TRBJ2-1 and V is TRBV6-4; 10 bases are shared with TRBD2. The V gene's germline CDR1 is MRHNA and CDR2 SNTAGT. CDR3 length: 16 amino acids. J gave up 5 bases and V 2 bases, and 6 bases lay outside the gene matches. The CDR3 loop is CASSDVAGGGHNEQFF. The DNA for the CDR3 is TGTGCCAGCAGTGACGTAGCGGGAGGAGGCCACAATGAGCAGTTCTTC.

The chain recombines TRBV19 with TRBJ1-1; D not certain. V lost 3 bases and J lost 1, with 9 bases in between. CDR3 length equals 14 residues. Germline assignment: CDR1 LNHDA and CDR2 SQIVND (reference sequence). The chain's CDR3 is CASSMTLGNTEAFF. In nucleotides, the CDR3 is TGTGCCAGTAGTATGACACTGGGGAACACTGAAGCTTTCTTT. Drawing the rest from reference TRBV19 and TRBJ1-1, the complete variable domain is DGGITQSPKYLFRKEGQNVTLSCEQNLNHDAMYWYRQDPGQGLRLIYYSQIVNDFQKGDIAEGYSVSREKKESFPLTVTSAQKNPTAFYLCASSMTLGNTEAFFGQGTRLTVV.

This clone occurred a few times. CDR3 bases: TGTGCCAGCAGCCAAGACCTCCTAGCTCCTTTAGAGACCCAGTACTTC. Encoded protein: CASSQDLLAPLETQYF. The rearrangement links TRBV4-2 to TRBJ2-5; tentative D call: TRBD2 (5 bases). V lost 0 bases to trimming and J lost 4 bases, with 15 bases between them. Germline V gene data show CDR1 as LGHNA and CDR2 as YNFKEQ. This CDR3 is 16 amino acids long.

V gene TRBV7-8 combines with J gene TRBJ1-2; perhaps TRBD1 as D (5 bases). The CDR3 has 15 residues. Per the germline V gene, CDR1 is SGHVS and CDR2 is FQNEAQ. Trimming shortened V by 6 bases and J by 3 bases, and 17 bases separated the two germline ends. CDR3 sequence: CASRHGEGGDYGYTF. The CDR3 nucleotides read TGTGCCAGCAGGCATGGCGAAGGAGGGGACTATGGCTACACCTTC.

The chain recombines TRBV10-3 with TRBJ2-7; 8 bases are a match to TRBD1. The CDR3 has 15 amino acids. V shed 2 bases, J shed 0 bases, and the junction held 3 bases outside the gene matches. Germline-derived CDR1 and CDR2 are ENHRY and SYGVKD. The chain's CDR3 is CAISEPGQDSYEQYV. In DNA form, the CDR3 reads TGTGCCATCAGTGAGCCGGGACAGGACTCCTACGAGCAGTACGTC.

The CDR3 sequence: CASSLMAQETQYF. The CDR3 nucleotides read TGTGCCAGCAGCTTAATGGCACAAGAGACCCAGTACTTC. This chain joins TRBV11-3 and TRBJ2-5; D call uncertain. The CDR3 consists of 13 residues. CDR1 is SGHNT and CDR2 is YENEEA in the germline V gene. V lost 2 bases and J 2 bases, leaving 6 bases between the germline ends.